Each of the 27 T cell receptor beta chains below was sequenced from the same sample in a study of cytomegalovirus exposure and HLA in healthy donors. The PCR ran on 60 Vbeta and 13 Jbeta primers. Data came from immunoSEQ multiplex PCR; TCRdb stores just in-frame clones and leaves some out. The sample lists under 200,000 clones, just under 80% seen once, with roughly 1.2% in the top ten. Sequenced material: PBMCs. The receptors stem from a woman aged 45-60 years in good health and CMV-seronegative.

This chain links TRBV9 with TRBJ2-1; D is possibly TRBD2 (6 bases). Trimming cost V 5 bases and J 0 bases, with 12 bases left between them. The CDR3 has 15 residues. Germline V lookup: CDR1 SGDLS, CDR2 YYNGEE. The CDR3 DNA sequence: TGTGCCAGCAGAGGGACGGGAGCCTCCTACAATGAGCAGTTCTTC. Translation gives CASRGTGASYNEQFF. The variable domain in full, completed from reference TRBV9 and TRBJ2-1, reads DSGVTQTPKHLITATGQRVTLRCSPRSGDLSVYWYQQSLDQGLQFLIQYYNGEERAKGNILERFSAQQFPDLHSELNLSSLELGDSALYFCASRGTGASYNEQFFGPGTRLTVL.

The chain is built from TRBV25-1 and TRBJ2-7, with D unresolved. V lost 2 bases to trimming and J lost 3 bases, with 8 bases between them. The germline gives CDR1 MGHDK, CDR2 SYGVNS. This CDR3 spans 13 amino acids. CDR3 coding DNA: TGTGCCAGCAGTGAAGGCGGCGGCTACGAGCAGTACTTC. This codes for CASSEGGGYEQYF.

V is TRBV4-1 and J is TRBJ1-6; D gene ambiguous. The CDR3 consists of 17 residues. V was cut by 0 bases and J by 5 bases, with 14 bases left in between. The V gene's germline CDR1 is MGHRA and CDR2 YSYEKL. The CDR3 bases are TGCGCCAGCAGCCAAGAGGCGCCAGGCAATAATAATTCACCCCTCCACTTT. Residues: CASSQEAPGNNNSPLHF.

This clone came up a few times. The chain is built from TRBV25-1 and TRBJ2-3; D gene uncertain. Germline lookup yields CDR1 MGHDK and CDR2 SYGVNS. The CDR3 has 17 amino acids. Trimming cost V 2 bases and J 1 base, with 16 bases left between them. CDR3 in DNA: TGTGCCAGCAGTGAAGGGTGGGCCAAAACACGCACAGATACGCAGTATTTT. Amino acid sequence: CASSEGWAKTRTDTQYF. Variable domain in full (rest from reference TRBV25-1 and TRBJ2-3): EADIYQTPRYLVIGTGKKITLECSQTMGHDKMYWYQQDPGMELHLIHYSYGVNSTEKGDLSSESTVSRIRTEHFPLTLESARPSHTSQYLCASSEGWAKTRTDTQYFGPGTRLTVL.

CDR3 region: CASSPIVAGTKNTEAFF. CDR3 nucleotide sequence: TGTGCCAGCAGCCCAATTGTCGCCGGGACAAAGAACACTGAAGCTTTCTTT. The chain carries TRBV28 and TRBJ1-1; tentatively, D is TRBD1 (6 bases). The CDR3 extends over 17 amino acids. The germline V and J ends were trimmed by 6 bases and 1 base, with 21 bases remaining between them. Per germline, CDR1 MDHEN and CDR2 SYDVKM. The entire variable domain, with the rest obtained from reference TRBV28 and TRBJ1-1, is as follows: DVKVTQSSRYLVKRTGEKVFLECVQDMDHENMFWYRQDPGLGLRLIYFSYDVKMKEKGDIPEGYSVSREKKERFSLILESASTNQTSMYLCASSPIVAGTKNTEAFFGQGTRLTVV.

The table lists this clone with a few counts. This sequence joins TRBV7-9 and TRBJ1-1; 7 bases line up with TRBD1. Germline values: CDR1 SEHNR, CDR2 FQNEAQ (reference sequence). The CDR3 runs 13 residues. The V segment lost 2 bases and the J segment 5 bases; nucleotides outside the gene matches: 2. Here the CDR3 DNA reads TGTGCCAGCAGCTTATCCAGGGGGACTGAAGCTTTCTTT. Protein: CASSLSRGTEAFF.

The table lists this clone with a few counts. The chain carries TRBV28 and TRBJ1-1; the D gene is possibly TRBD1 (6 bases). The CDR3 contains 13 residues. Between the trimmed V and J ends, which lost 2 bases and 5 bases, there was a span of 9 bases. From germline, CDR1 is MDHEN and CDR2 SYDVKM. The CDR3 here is CASSLTGLTEAFF. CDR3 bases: TGTGCCAGCAGTTTAACAGGGCTTACTGAAGCTTTCTTT. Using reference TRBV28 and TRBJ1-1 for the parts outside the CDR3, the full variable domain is DVKVTQSSRYLVKRTGEKVFLECVQDMDHENMFWYRQDPGLGLRLIYFSYDVKMKEKGDIPEGYSVSREKKERFSLILESASTNQTSMYLCASSLTGLTEAFFGQGTRLTVV.

This CDR3 is CATSRIRQVGQPQHF. In DNA, the CDR3 is TGTGCCACCAGCAGGATTCGACAGGTTGGACAGCCCCAGCATTTT. The V call is TRBV15, the J call TRBJ1-5; D might be TRBD1 (6 bases). Trimming removed 3 bases at V and 7 bases at J, with 16 bases between. The germline CDR1 and CDR2 sequences are LNHNV and YYDKDF (reference sequence). The CDR3 is 15 amino acids.

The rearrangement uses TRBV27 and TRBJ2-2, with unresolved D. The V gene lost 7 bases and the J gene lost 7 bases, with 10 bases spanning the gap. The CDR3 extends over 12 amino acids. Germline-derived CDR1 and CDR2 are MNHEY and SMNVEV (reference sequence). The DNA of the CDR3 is TGTGCCAGCAAACACCCGGGCGGGGAGCTGTTTTTT. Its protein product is CASKHPGGELFF.

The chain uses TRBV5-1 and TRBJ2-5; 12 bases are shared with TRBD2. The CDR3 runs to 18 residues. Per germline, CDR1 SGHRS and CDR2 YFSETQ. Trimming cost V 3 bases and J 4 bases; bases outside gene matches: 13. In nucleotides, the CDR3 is TGCGCCAGCAGCTCGTTTGGCCCCCTAGCGGGGGGGCTAGAGACCCAGTACTTC. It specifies CASSSFGPLAGGLETQYF.

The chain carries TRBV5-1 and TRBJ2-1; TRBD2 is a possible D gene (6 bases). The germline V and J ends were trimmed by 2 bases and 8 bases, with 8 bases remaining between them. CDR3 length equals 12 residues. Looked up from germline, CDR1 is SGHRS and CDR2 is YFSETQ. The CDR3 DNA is TGCGCCAGCAGCTTCAAGCGGGATGAGCAGTTCTTC. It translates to CASSFKRDEQFF. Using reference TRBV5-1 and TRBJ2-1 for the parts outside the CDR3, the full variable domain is KAGVTQTPRYLIKTRGQQVTLSCSPISGHRSVSWYQQTPGQGLQFLFEYFSETQRNKGNFPGRFSGRQFSNSRSEMNVSTLELGDSALYLCASSFKRDEQFFGPGTRLTVL.

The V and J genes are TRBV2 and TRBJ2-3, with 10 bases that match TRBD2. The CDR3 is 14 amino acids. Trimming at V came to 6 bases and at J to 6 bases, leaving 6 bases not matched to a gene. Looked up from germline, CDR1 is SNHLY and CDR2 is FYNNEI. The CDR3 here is CASRVAGGPDTQYF. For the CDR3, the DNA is TGTGCCAGCAGAGTAGCGGGGGGTCCCGATACGCAGTATTTT. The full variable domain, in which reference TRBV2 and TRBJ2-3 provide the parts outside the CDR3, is EPEVTQTPSHQVTQMGQEVILRCVPISNHLYFYWYRQILGQKVEFLVSFYNNEISEKSEIFDDQFSVERPDGSNFTLKIRSTKLEDSAMYFCASRVAGGPDTQYFGPGTRLTVL.

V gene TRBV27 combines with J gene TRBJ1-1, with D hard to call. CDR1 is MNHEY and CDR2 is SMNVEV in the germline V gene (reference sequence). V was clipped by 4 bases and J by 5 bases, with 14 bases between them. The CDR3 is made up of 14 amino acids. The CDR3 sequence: CASSSPSRGTEAFF. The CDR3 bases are TGTGCCAGCAGTTCGCCTTCAAGAGGAACTGAAGCTTTCTTT.

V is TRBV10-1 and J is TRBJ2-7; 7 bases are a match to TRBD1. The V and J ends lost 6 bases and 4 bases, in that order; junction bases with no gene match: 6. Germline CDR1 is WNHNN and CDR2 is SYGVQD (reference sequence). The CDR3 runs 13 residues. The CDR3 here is CASRAGTAYEQYF. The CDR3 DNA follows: TGCGCCAGCAGGGCCGGGACAGCGTACGAGCAGTACTTC.

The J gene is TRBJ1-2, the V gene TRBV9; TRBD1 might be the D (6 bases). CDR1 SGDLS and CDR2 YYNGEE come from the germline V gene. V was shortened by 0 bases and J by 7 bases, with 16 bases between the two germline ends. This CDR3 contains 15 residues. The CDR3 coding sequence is TGTGCCAGCAGCGTAGACGGGGGGCTCTCGGTTGGCTACACCTTC. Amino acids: CASSVDGGLSVGYTF.

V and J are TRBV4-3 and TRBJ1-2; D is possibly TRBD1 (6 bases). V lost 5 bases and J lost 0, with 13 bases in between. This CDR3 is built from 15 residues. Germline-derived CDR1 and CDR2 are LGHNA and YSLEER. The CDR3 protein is CASSRTELTNYGYTF. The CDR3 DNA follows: TGCGCCAGCAGCAGGACAGAGCTCACTAACTATGGCTACACCTTC.

The CDR3 nucleotides are TGTGCCAGCAGTGAAGGCGGCTACAATGAGCAGTTCTTC. This gives the protein CASSEGGYNEQFF. The J gene is TRBJ2-1, the V gene TRBV25-1; D gene uncertain. The CDR3 spans 13 residues. Trimming stripped 2 bases from V and 3 bases from J, with 5 bases between. The germline gives CDR1 MGHDK, CDR2 SYGVNS.

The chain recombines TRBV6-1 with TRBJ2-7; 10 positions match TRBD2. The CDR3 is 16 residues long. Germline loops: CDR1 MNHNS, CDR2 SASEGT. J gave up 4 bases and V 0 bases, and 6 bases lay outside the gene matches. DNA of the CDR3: TGTGCCAGCAGTGAAGCCCTTAGCGGGGGGTGGTACGAGCAGTACTTC. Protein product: CASSEALSGGWYEQYF.

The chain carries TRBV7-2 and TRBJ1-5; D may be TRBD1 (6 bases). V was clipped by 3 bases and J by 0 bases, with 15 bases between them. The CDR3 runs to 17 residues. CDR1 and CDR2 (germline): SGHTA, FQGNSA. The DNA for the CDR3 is TGTGCCAGCAGCTTTGATACAGGGCCCTATAGCAATCAGCCCCAGCATTTT. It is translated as CASSFDTGPYSNQPQHF.

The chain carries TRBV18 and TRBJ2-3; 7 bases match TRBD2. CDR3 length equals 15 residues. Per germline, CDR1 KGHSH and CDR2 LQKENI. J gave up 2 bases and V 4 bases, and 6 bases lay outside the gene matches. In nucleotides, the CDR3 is TGTGCCAGCTCACATTCTAGCGGACTCACAGATACGCAGTATTTT. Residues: CASSHSSGLTDTQYF.

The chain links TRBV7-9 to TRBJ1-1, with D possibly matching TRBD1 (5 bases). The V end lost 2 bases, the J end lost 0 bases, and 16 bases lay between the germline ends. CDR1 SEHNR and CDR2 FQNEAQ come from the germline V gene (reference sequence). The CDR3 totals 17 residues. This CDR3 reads CASSLLSGDSLNTEAFF. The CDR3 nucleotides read TGTGCCAGCAGCTTACTGTCCGGAGACAGTCTGAACACTGAAGCTTTCTTT.

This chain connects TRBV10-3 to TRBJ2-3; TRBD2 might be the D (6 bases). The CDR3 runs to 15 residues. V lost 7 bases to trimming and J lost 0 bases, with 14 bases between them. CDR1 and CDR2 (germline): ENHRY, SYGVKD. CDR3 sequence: CAINSGGSSTDTQYF. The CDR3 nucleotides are TGTGCCATCAACAGTGGGGGGAGTAGCACAGATACGCAGTATTTT.

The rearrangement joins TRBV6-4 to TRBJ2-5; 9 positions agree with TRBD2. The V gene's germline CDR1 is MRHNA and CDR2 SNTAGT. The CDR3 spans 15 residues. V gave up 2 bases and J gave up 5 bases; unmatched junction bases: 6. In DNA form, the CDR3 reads TGTGCCAGCAGTGACAGAGCGGGAGGCGGGGAGACCCAGTACTTC. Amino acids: CASSDRAGGGETQYF.

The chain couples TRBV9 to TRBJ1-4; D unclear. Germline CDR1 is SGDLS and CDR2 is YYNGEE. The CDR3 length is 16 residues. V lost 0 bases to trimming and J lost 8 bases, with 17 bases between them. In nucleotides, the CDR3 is TGTGCCAGCAGCGTAGGGCGGGCGGGCTTGGGGGAAAAACTGTTTTTT. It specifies CASSVGRAGLGEKLFF.

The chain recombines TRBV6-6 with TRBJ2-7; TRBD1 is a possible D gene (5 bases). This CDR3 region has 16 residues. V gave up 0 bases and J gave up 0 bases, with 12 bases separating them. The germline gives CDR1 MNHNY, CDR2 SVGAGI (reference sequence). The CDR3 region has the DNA TGTGCCAGCAGTTACTCGGACACCATGTACTCCTACGAGCAGTACTTC. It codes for CASSYSDTMYSYEQYF.

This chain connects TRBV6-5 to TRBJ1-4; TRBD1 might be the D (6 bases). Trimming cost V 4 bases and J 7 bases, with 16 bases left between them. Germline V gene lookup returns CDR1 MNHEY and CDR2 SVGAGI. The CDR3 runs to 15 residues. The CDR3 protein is CASSFSQGSFEKLFF. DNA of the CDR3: TGTGCCAGCAGTTTTTCACAGGGCAGTTTTGAAAAACTGTTTTTT.

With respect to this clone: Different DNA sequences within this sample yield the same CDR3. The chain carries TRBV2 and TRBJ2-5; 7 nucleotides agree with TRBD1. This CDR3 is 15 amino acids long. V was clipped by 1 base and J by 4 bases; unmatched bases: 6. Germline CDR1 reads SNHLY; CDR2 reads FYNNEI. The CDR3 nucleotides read TGTGCCAGCAGTGAAGAACAGGGGCTGGTAGAGACCCAGTACTTC. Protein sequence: CASSEEQGLVETQYF.